This TCR beta chain appears in the sequencing data of a study of glioma-infiltrating T cells after dendritic cell vaccination. This clone has a single count. As yet, its antigen is unknown. An end of the junction differs from the germline gene, which may be a read error. The CDR3 totals 9 residues. Germline V gene data show CDR1 as SGHTS and CDR2 as YDEGEE. TCRdb keeps only in-frame clones here, not all; method: immunoSEQ multiplex PCR. The sample has about 30,000 clones; 90% are singletons. General study results and limits: Longer survival after dendritic cell vaccination followed higher pretreatment TIL content.

The TCR originated in a human donor with glioblastoma. Sequencing used blood, obtained before dendritic cell vaccination. V is TRBV5-8 and J is TRBJ2-4; D unclear. Here the CDR3 reads CASTFPRDF. CDR3 coding DNA: TGTGCCAGCACCTTTCCTCGGGACTTC.